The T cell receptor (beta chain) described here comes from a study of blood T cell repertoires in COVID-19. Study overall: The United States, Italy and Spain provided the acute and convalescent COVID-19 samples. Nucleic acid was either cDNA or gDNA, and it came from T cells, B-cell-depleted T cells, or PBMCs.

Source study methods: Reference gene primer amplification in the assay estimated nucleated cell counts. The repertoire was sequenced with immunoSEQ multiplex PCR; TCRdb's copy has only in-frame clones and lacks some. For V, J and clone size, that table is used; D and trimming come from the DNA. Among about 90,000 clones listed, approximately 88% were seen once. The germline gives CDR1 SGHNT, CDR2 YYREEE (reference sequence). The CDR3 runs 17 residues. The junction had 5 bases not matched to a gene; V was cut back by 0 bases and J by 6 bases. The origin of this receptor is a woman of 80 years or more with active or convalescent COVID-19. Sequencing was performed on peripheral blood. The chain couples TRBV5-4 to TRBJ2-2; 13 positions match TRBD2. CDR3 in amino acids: CASSLGGTSGDAGELFF. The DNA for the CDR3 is TGTGCCAGCAGCTTGGGGGGGACTAGCGGGGATGCCGGGGAGCTGTTTTTT.